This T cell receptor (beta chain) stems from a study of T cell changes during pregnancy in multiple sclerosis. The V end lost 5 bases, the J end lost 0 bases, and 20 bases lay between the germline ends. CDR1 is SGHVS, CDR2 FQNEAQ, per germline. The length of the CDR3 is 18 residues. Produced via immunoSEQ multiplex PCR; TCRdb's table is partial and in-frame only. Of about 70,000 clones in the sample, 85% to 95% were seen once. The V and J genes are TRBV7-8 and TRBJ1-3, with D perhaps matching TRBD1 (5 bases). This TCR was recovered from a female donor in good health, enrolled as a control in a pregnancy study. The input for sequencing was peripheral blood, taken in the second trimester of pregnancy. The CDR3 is CASSPRVGGFYSGNTIYF. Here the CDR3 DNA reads TGTGCCAGCAGCCCAAGGGTGGGGGGGTTTTACTCTGGAAACACCATATATTTT.